This T cell receptor beta chain was identified during a study of sequential checkpoint blockade in melanoma. Treatment here: randomized to nivolumab then ipilimumab (arm A) or the reverse (arm B). Only in-frame clones appear in the TCRdb table, and some are missing; sequencing was by immunoSEQ multiplex PCR. Of approximately 2,800 clones in the sample, around a sixth are singletons; the top ten hold approximately 23%. This clone has just a few counts. Trimming pared 9 bases from V and 1 base from J, leaving 12 bases between. Per germline, CDR1 MDHEN and CDR2 SYDVKM. The CDR3 has 14 residues. The chain uses TRBV28 and TRBJ2-2; tentative D call: TRBD1 (6 bases). This sequence was found in a human donor with melanoma. Sequenced material: tumor tissue (inferred from file names), taken from a patient given nivolumab and ipilimumab in sequence. In DNA form, the CDR3 reads TGTGCCAGTGAGGGGGTGGGGAACACCGGGGAGCTGTTTTTT. Amino acid sequence: CASEGVGNTGELFF.